The 17 T cell receptor beta chains in this list originate from one sample, sequenced in a study of CD8 T cells in ankylosing spondylitis. MiXCR, run by TCRdb on the 5' RACE reads, gives a single entry per CDR3 protein. Of about 240,000 distinct CDR3 sequences listed, approximately 9% are singletons. The sequencing sample was made of blood, either unsorted or a sorted T cell fraction (not recorded which). These receptors originate from a male donor with ankylosing spondylitis or in good health (not recorded which).

Concerning this clonotype: A much more abundant neighbour one base away suggests this may be a read error. The rearrangement joins TRBV9 to TRBJ1-6, with a tentative D call TRBD1 (6 bases). V dropped 0 bases and J dropped 7 bases, with 11 bases sitting between them. Germline V gene data show CDR1 as SGDLS and CDR2 as YYNGEE. This CDR3 has 15 residues. This CDR3 is CASSVVGGRNSPLHF. As DNA, the CDR3 is TGTGCCAGCAGCGTAGTAGGGGGGAGAAATTCACCCCTCCACTTT.

The table lists this clonotype with many counts. The rearrangement uses TRBV12-3 or TRBV12-4 and TRBJ2-7; D might be TRBD2 (6 bases). The CDR3 loop spans 14 amino acids. V shed 5 bases and J shed 7 bases, with 18 bases lying between them. The CDR3 nucleotides read TGTGCCAGCAGTCTCGGTGGGGACTTGGGGGAGCAGTACTTC. Protein sequence: CASSLGGDLGEQYF.

Ten or more counts support this clonotype. The J gene is TRBJ1-2, the V gene TRBV29-1, with 8 bases fitting TRBD1. After removal of 3 bases from V and 5 bases from J, the junction contained 5 bases not matched to a gene. Germline-derived CDR1 and CDR2 are SQVTM and ANQGSEA. The CDR3 totals 13 residues. CDR3 sequence: CSVEPGGWYGYTF. The CDR3 DNA follows: TGCAGCGTTGAGCCAGGGGGCTGGTATGGCTACACCTTC.

This clonotype was recorded at least ten times. The chain is built from TRBV10-2 and TRBJ2-7; D possibly corresponds to TRBD1 (6 bases). There are 13 residues in the CDR3. CDR1 and CDR2 from the germline V gene are WSHSY and SAAADI. Trimming stripped 4 bases from V and 6 bases from J, with 13 bases between. The CDR3 nucleotides are TGCGCCAGCAGTGCCAGGGGAGTACCCGAGCAGTACTTC. It codes for CASSARGVPEQYF.

A few counts support this clonotype. The rearrangement links TRBV30 to TRBJ1-2; weak D call: TRBD1 (6 bases). Trimming shortened V by 0 bases and J by 7 bases, and 12 bases separated the two germline ends. The CDR3 contains 13 residues. CDR1 is GTSNPN and CDR2 is SVGIG in the germline V gene (reference sequence). The CDR3 protein is CAWSVRNRAGYTF. DNA for the CDR3: TGTGCCTGGAGTGTAAGGAACAGGGCTGGCTACACCTTC.

This clonotype was seen ten or more times. This chain uses TRBV12-3 or TRBV12-4 with TRBJ2-1, with D possibly called TRBD1 or TRBD2 (7 bases each). The CDR3 extends over 17 amino acids. The V end was cut by 3 bases, the J end by 0 bases, with 15 bases between. CDR3: CASSFDREGSSYNEQFF. In nucleotides, the CDR3 is TGTGCCAGCAGTTTTGACAGGGAGGGCTCCTCCTACAATGAGCAGTTCTTC.

A few counts support this clonotype. The chain links TRBV7-9 to TRBJ1-1; D is perhaps TRBD1 (5 bases). The CDR3 contains 13 residues. V was cut by 6 bases and J by 10 bases, with 18 bases left in between. The germline gives CDR1 SEHNR, CDR2 FQNEAQ (reference sequence). The DNA of the CDR3 is TGTGCCAGCAGTAGGGACGTTAGTATTGGAGCTTTCTTT. It yields the protein CASSRDVSIGAFF.

There are many counts of this clonotype. V and J are TRBV20-1 and TRBJ1-5; a weak D match, TRBD1 (6 bases). The CDR3 is 15 residues long. Germline assignment: CDR1 DFQATT and CDR2 SNEGSKA (reference sequence). Trimming took off 5 bases at V and 6 bases at J, with 20 bases between the two ends. CDR3 sequence reads: CSASQGRGVTQPQHF. The CDR3 coding sequence is TGCAGTGCTTCACAGGGAAGGGGGGTAACTCAGCCCCAGCATTTT.

This clonotype was picked up many times. The V and J genes are TRBV6-2 or TRBV6-3 and TRBJ1-2; 8 bases are a match to TRBD1. Unmatched junction bases numbered 17, after V lost 6 bases and J lost 5 bases. The CDR3 contains 17 residues. Per the germline V gene, CDR1 is MNHEY and CDR2 is SVGEGT. CDR3 nucleotides: TGTGCCAGCAGCCCTTTGACCTACGGACAGGGAGAGTATGGCTACACCTTC. This translates into CASSPLTYGQGEYGYTF.

In this sample, this clonotype turned up many times. This sequence joins TRBV7-6 and TRBJ2-1; weak D call: TRBD2 (5 bases). Germline CDR1 and CDR2: SGHVS and FNYEAQ. The CDR3 loop spans 16 amino acids. Trimming left V 1 base short and J 0 bases short, with 10 bases between. This CDR3 is CASSLEPRGSYNEQFF. The DNA of the CDR3 is TGTGCCAGCAGCTTAGAGCCCCGGGGCTCCTACAATGAGCAGTTCTTC.

This clonotype was detected ten times or more. V is TRBV5-1 and J is TRBJ1-2; 8 bases fit TRBD1. The germline V gene has CDR1 SGHRS and CDR2 YFSETQ. The CDR3 has 13 amino acids. J lost 8 bases, V lost 3 bases, and 6 bases had no gene match. The CDR3 nucleotides are TGCGCCAGCAGCTATCAGGGGGCCGACGGCTACACCTTC. Protein product: CASSYQGADGYTF.

In this sample, this clonotype turned up a few times. The chain couples TRBV20-1 to TRBJ2-3; 12 positions agree with TRBD2. The junction had 13 bases not matched to a gene; V was cut back by 6 bases and J by 0 bases. The germline V gene encodes CDR1 DFQATT and CDR2 SNEGSKA (reference sequence). This CDR3 spans 18 amino acids. This CDR3 is CSAHPSGTSGSSTDTQYF. Here the CDR3 DNA reads TGCAGTGCGCACCCCTCCGGGACTAGCGGGTCTAGCACAGATACGCAGTATTTT.

The table lists this clonotype with many counts. V gene TRBV5-6 combines with J gene TRBJ2-1; weak D call: TRBD2 (5 bases). Trimming left V 7 bases short and J 4 bases short, with 18 bases between. The CDR3 contains 15 residues. Germline CDR1 is SGHDT and CDR2 is YYEEEE. This CDR3 reads CASSNAGPRYNEQFF. The CDR3 region has the DNA TGTGCCAGCTCCAACGCGGGTCCGCGGTACAATGAGCAGTTCTTC.

A single count supports this clonotype. CDR3 coding DNA: TGTGCCAGCTCACCACCGTCCGGGCCCACCGGGGAGACCCAGTACTTC. Translation gives CASSPPSGPTGETQYF. J is TRBJ2-5 and V is TRBV18, with unresolved D. Germline assignment: CDR1 KGHSH and CDR2 LQKENI. The CDR3 covers 16 residues. Trimming removed 0 bases from V and 5 bases from J, with 16 bases in between. The full variable domain, completed using reference TRBV18 and TRBJ2-5, is NAGVMQNPRHLVRRRGQEARLRCSPMKGHSHVYWYRQLPEEGLKFMVYLQKENIIDESGMPKERFSAEFPKEGPSILRIQQVVRGDSAAYFCASSPPSGPTGETQYFGPGTRLLVL.

This clonotype was seen repeatedly, ten times or more. V and J are TRBV5-1 and TRBJ1-2; unclear D gene. This CDR3 is 12 amino acids long. Trimming shortened V by 0 bases and J by 8 bases, and 8 bases separated the two germline ends. Germline CDR1 reads SGHRS; CDR2 reads YFSETQ. Here the CDR3 reads CASSLGRNGYTF. The CDR3 region has the DNA TGCGCCAGCAGCTTGGGTCGTAACGGCTACACCTTC. Based on the CDR3 plus reference TRBV5-1 and TRBJ1-2, the full variable domain is KAGVTQTPRYLIKTRGQQVTLSCSPISGHRSVSWYQQTPGQGLQFLFEYFSETQRNKGNFPGRFSGRQFSNSRSEMNVSTLELGDSALYLCASSLGRNGYTFGSGTRLTVV.

This clonotype was seen at least ten times. The V and J genes are TRBV7-2 and TRBJ2-1; D is undetermined. The germline gives CDR1 SGHTA, CDR2 FQGNSA. The CDR3 is 13 residues long. V dropped 7 bases and J dropped 3 bases, with 10 bases sitting between them. CDR3 loop: CASKNVIYNEQFF. The CDR3 DNA reads as TGTGCCAGCAAGAACGTCATCTACAATGAGCAGTTCTTC.

The sample holds many counts of this clonotype. The chain recombines TRBV12-3 or TRBV12-4 with TRBJ1-1; D not certain. The CDR3 contains 14 residues. Trimming removed 5 bases from V and 5 bases from J, with 15 bases in between. CDR3 coding DNA: TGTGCCAGCAGTACTCGGGTCCGTGGGACTGAAGCTTTCTTT. Amino acids: CASSTRVRGTEAFF.